The T cell receptor (beta chain) described here comes from a study of identical twins. Template switching (which added a universal primer site) was used, and cDNA carried unique molecular identifiers. Each CDR3 protein is one row after TCRdb ran MiXCR on the 5' RACE reads. Of some 660,000 distinct CDR3 sequences in the sample, more than 6.5% are singletons; the top ten hold 0.75% to 1%. Study outcomes and limitations: High-abundance cord blood beta clonotypes had fewer insertions; memory repertoires showed none.

This clonotype showed up just a few times. Antigen unknown. Another study also made use of these data, one on yellow fever vaccine responses in identical twins.

The TCR comes from a woman between 18 and 29 years old in good health. The sequencing sample was made of PBMCs.

CDR3 DNA: TGTGCCACCAGTGATCCCAGGGGAGGACCGGAACAAGAGACCCAGTACTTC. Its translation: CATSDPRGGPEQETQYF. This chain uses TRBV24-1 with TRBJ2-5; the D call may be TRBD1 or TRBD2 (6 bases each). V was pared by 3 bases and J by 2 bases, with 18 bases between. The germline V gene encodes CDR1 KGHDR and CDR2 SFDVKD. The CDR3 extends over 17 amino acids.